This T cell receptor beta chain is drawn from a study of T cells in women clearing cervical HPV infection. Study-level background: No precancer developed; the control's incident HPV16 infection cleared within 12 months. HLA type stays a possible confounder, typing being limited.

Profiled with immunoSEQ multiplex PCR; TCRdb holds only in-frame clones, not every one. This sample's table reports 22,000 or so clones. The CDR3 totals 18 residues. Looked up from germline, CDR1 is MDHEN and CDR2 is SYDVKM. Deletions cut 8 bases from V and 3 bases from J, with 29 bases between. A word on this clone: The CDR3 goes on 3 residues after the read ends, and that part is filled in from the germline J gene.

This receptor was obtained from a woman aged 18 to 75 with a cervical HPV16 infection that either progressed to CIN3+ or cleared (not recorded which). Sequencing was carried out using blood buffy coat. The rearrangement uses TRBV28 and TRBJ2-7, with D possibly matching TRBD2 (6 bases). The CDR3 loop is CASSTRGGPTSNFYEQYF. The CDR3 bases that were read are TGTGCCAGCTCGACCCGGGGAGGACCTACCTCAAATTTCTACGAG.